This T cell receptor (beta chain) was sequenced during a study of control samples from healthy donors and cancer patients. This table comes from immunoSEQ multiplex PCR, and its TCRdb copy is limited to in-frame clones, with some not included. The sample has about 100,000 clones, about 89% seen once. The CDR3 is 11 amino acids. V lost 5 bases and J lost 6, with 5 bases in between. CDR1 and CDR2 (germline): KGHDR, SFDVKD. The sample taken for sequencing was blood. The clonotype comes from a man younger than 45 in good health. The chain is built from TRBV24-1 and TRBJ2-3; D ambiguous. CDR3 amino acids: CATSVKDTQYF. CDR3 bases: TGTGCCACCAGTGTTAAGGATACGCAGTATTTT.